This T cell receptor beta chain comes out of a study of T cell clonality in common variable immunodeficiency. Notes on the study in general: Fewer TCRbeta clones were shared among CVID subjects than controls.

Some clones are missing from TCRdb's copy, which holds only in-frame ones; the method was immunoSEQ multiplex PCR. Listed for the sample are 30,000 to 40,000 clones, none seen a single time. Trimming removed 0 bases from V and 5 bases from J, with 16 bases in between. This CDR3 contains 16 residues. Germline values: CDR1 MNHEY, CDR2 SVGEGT. In this sample, this clone turned up many times. Antigen unknown. The read stops 3 residues short of the end of the CDR3; the missing end is completed from the germline J gene. This chain links TRBV6-2 or TRBV6-3 with TRBJ1-1, with a weak D call TRBD1 (5 bases). The sample comprised peripheral blood mononuclear cells. The sequence derives from a person aged 18 to 70 in good health. CDR3 bases read: TGTGCCAGCAGTTACTCCCTTGGCAGGGATAGGACTGAA. Encoded protein: CASSYSLGRDRTE. The CDR3 in full is CASSYSLGRDRTEAFF.